This is a list of T cell receptor beta chains from one sample in a study of blood T cell repertoires in COVID-19. Sequenced by immunoSEQ multiplex PCR; TCRdb stores in-frame clones only, minus some. The sample lists 100,000 to 150,000 clones, roughly 86% occurring once. Sequencing was performed on peripheral blood. All receptors come from a woman aged 55-69 years with acute or convalescent COVID-19. The CDR3 runs from the conserved cysteine through the conserved F or W. A D gene is named only where the DNA matches it firmly. A clone size is listed for some rows: how often the clone was seen (once, few, many), or a class if it is expanded.

TGTGCCAGCAGCCAAGACCCCGGGACAGGGACTACTGAAGCTTTCTTT CASSQDPGTGTTEAFF TRBJ1-1 TRBD1 TRBV3-1/TRBV3-2 NA
TGCAGCGGGGGACAGGACTATGGCTACACCTTC CSGGQDYGYTF TRBJ1-2 TRBD1 TRBV29-1 NA
TGTGCCAGCAGCACTACTACTAACTATGGCTACACCTTC CASSTTTNYGYTF TRBJ1-2 NA TRBV28 NA
TGTGCCAGCAGCAATCGGGAGGGAGTGGGGCAAGAGACCCAGTACTTC CASSNREGVGQETQYF TRBJ2-5 TRBD2 TRBV5-4 NA
TGTGCCAGTAGTCTTAGCGGGATGTGGGCCGGGGAGCTGTTTTTT CASSLSGMWAGELFF TRBJ2-2 TRBD2 TRBV19 NA
TGTGCCACCAGTGATGTGACAAGCTACAATGAGCAGTTCTTC CATSDVTSYNEQFF TRBJ2-1 NA TRBV24-1 NA
TGCGCCAGCAGCTGGGGGACAGGGGTCTCTGGAAACACCATATATTTT CASSWGTGVSGNTIYF TRBJ1-3 TRBD1 TRBV5-1 NA
TGTGCCAGCTCCCCGAGGGAGGGGCGGGGGGGATCCTACGAGCAGTACTTC CASSPREGRGGSYEQYF TRBJ2-7 TRBD2 TRBV27 NA
TGTGCCAGCAGTTTAAAGGGGGACGGAAAACTGTTTTTT CASSLKGDGKLFF TRBJ1-4 NA TRBV12-3/TRBV12-4 NA
TGTGCCAGCTCACCCCCGGGACAGGGTCGCTATGGCTACACCTTC CASSPPGQGRYGYTF TRBJ1-2 TRBD1 TRBV18 NA
TGTGCCAGCAGCCAGACAGGTAATCAGCCCCAGCATTTT CASSQTGNQPQHF TRBJ1-5 NA TRBV3-1/TRBV3-2 few
TGTGCCAGTAGCTCGGGGACAAGGACCCAAGAGACCCAGTACTTC CASSSGTRTQETQYF TRBJ2-5 NA TRBV19 NA
TGTGCCTGGAACCGGGGTCCTGGAAACACCATATATTTT CAWNRGPGNTIYF TRBJ1-3 NA TRBV30 once
TGTGCCAGTAGTATAGAGGGGAGAGGCAATCAGCCCCAGCATTTT CASSIEGRGNQPQHF TRBJ1-5 NA TRBV19 NA
TGTGCCACCAGTGAGTCGGACAGGGCGAGAGGGGATACGCAGTATTTT CATSESDRARGDTQYF TRBJ2-3 TRBD1 TRBV24-1 NA
TGTGCCAGCTCACGAGACAGCTTAGAAGAGACCCAGTACTTC CASSRDSLEETQYF TRBJ2-5 NA TRBV18 NA
TGTGCCAGCAGCTCCCAACAGGGGGCGACGGCATCACCCCTCCACTTT CASSSQQGATASPLHF TRBJ1-6 TRBD1 TRBV7-2 few
TGTGCCAGCAGCTCAAGCGGGAGGCGAACAGATACGCAGTATTTT CASSSSGRRTDTQYF TRBJ2-3 TRBD2 TRBV5-8 NA
TGTGCCAGCAGCCAAGCAGGACACCGGAACGGCTACACCTTC CASSQAGHRNGYTF TRBJ1-2 NA TRBV3-1/TRBV3-2 NA
TGTGCCAGCCGGGGAATTTCTGAAGCTTTCTTT CASRGISEAFF TRBJ1-1 NA TRBV28 NA
TGCGCCAGCAGCCTAGACAGGGACTATGGCTACACCTTC CASSLDRDYGYTF TRBJ1-2 TRBD1 TRBV5-1 NA
TGTGCCATCAGTTTCAGGGGCGTTAGCACAGATACGCAGTATTTT CAISFRGVSTDTQYF TRBJ2-3 NA TRBV10-3 NA
TGTGCCAGCAGCCTTCTAGGGGGCGCAAGTTCTGAAGCTTTCTTT CASSLLGGASSEAFF TRBJ1-1 TRBD1 TRBV3-1/TRBV3-2 NA
TGTGCCAGCAGCAAATCCTCAGGGCGAAGGGTGAAGAACACTGAAGCTTTCTTT CASSKSSGRRVKNTEAFF TRBJ1-1 NA TRBV21-1 NA
TGTGCCAGCAGCCTCGGACAGAGAAGGACTGAAGCTTTCTTT CASSLGQRRTEAFF TRBJ1-1 NA TRBV3-1/TRBV3-2 NA
TGTGCCAGTAGCCAGGGGGCTGGGGGCGATACGCAGTATTTT CASSQGAGGDTQYF TRBJ2-3 TRBD1 TRBV19 NA
TGTGCCATCAGCAACCAGGCAGGGGCCGGGATGGCCCAGCATTTT CAISNQAGAGMAQHF TRBJ1-5 NA TRBV10-3 NA
TGTGCCAGCAGCGCCGGGGGACGGAGTAATTCACCCCTCCACTTT CASSAGGRSNSPLHF TRBJ1-6 NA TRBV9 NA
TGTGCCAGCAGCTTCGGTCGAGTAGGGGGGGCTAGCACAGATACGCAGTATTTT CASSFGRVGGASTDTQYF TRBJ2-3 NA TRBV7-8 NA
TGTGCCAGCAAAGCAGTCCCAGGATCTAATTCACCCCTCCACTTT CASKAVPGSNSPLHF TRBJ1-6 NA TRBV6-4 NA
TGCAGCGTCATCTCTCGACTAGCGGGAGGACCCTACAATGAGCAGTTCTTC CSVISRLAGGPYNEQFF TRBJ2-1 TRBD2 TRBV29-1 NA
TGTGCCAGCAGTCAGCAGGGGGGCACTGAAGCTTTCTTT CASSQQGGTEAFF TRBJ1-1 TRBD1 TRBV6-5 NA
TGTGCCACCAGCAGAGCGGTCGCCGGGGAGCTGTTTTTT CATSRAVAGELFF TRBJ2-2 NA TRBV15 NA
TGTGCCAGCAGCCAACTAGCGGGAACGGAGACCCAGTACTTC CASSQLAGTETQYF TRBJ2-5 TRBD2 TRBV14 NA
TGTGCCAGCTCACCGAAGACCCCCGGGGGCACCGGGGAGCTGTTTTTT CASSPKTPGGTGELFF TRBJ2-2 NA TRBV18 NA
TGTGCCAGCAGCCAAGGGATGCGAGGTCAGCCCCAGCATTTT CASSQGMRGQPQHF TRBJ1-5 NA TRBV3-1/TRBV3-2 NA
TGTGCCAGCAGCCTGGGACTAGCGGGAGTTGAGCAGTTCTTC CASSLGLAGVEQFF TRBJ2-1 TRBD2 TRBV3-1/TRBV3-2 once
TGTGCCAGCATACTAGCGGGGGACAATGAGCAGTTCTTC CASILAGDNEQFF TRBJ2-1 TRBD2 TRBV2 NA
TGTGCCAGCTCATCATACGGGACAGCCCAAGAGACCCAGTACTTC CASSSYGTAQETQYF TRBJ2-5 TRBD1 TRBV18 once
TGTGCCTGGAGTAAGGGTCCGGGATTTGACTACACCTTC CAWSKGPGFDYTF TRBJ1-2 NA TRBV30 NA
TGTGCCACCAGGACGGAGATGAACACTGAAGCTTTCTTT CATRTEMNTEAFF TRBJ1-1 NA TRBV2 NA
TGTGCCAGTAGTACGGGACTCACCCTCCCCGGGGAGCTGTTTTTT CASSTGLTLPGELFF TRBJ2-2 NA TRBV19 NA
TGTGCCATCAGTCGGGACAGTTTCGCAGATACGCAGTATTTT CAISRDSFADTQYF TRBJ2-3 TRBD1 TRBV10-3 few
TGCGCCAGCAGCCAAGATATCGTGGGAGCTCAACGAGAGACCCAGTACTTC CASSQDIVGAQRETQYF TRBJ2-5 NA TRBV4-1 NA
TGTGCCAGCAGTCCCCAGGGACAGGGGACCACTGAAGCTTTCTTT CASSPQGQGTTEAFF TRBJ1-1 TRBD1 TRBV7-9 once